These T cell receptor beta chains were read from a single sample in a study of cytomegalovirus exposure and HLA in healthy donors. Some clones are missing from TCRdb's copy, which holds only in-frame ones; the method was immunoSEQ multiplex PCR. This table holds 100,000 or so clones, around three quarters found once. Input material: PBMCs. All receptors come from a female donor in good health and CMV-seropositive. Each CDR3 is given with its conserved first and last residue. A clone size is listed for some rows: how often the clone was seen (once, few, many), or a class if it is expanded.

TRBV4-2	TRBJ2-2	NA	CASSRNKGGKGGELFF
TRBV7-9	TRBJ2-7	NA	CASSGREASSYEQYF
TRBV7-8	TRBJ2-1	NA	CASSWTPGLAGVSYNEQFF
TRBV30	TRBJ2-5	NA	CAADRGLRQETQYF
TRBV29-1	TRBJ2-5	NA	CSGQQGARETQYF
TRBV7-9	TRBJ2-7	NA	CASSLVGTGGNEQYF
TRBV5-6	TRBJ2-6	NA	CASSSTGFPTGANVLTF
TRBV10-1	TRBJ2-2	NA	CASSKGTSGRTGELFF
TRBV11-2	TRBJ1-1	NA	CASSLVRTLPSNTEAFF
TRBV5-4	TRBJ1-2	NA	CASSLTGAYGYTF
TRBV6-1	TRBJ2-7	few	CASSEDNLAGTPYEQYF
TRBV7-2	TRBJ2-7	few	CASSFRQDRISTYEQYF
TRBV5-1	TRBJ1-2	NA	CASSSTGGARYLYGYTF
TRBV11-2	TRBJ2-1	NA	CASKRAGSLNEQFF
TRBV11-2	TRBJ2-7	NA	CASSSRTVSSYEQYF
TRBV18	TRBJ2-7	NA	CASRDRVVDEQYF
TRBV5-1	TRBJ2-7	NA	CASSLSGNPSYEQYF
TRBV6-6	TRBJ1-5	NA	CASSYAGGGSQPQHF
TRBV7-6	TRBJ1-2	NA	CASGSGEPNYGYTF
TRBV7-2	TRBJ2-7	NA	CASTWATAYEQYF
TRBV28	TRBJ1-6	NA	CASSQGARGSPLHF
TRBV5-6	TRBJ1-1	NA	CASSSPLDRGWSGTEAFF
TRBV2	TRBJ2-1	once	CASSETSNEQFF
TRBV6-1	TRBJ1-2	NA	CASRPVKSLYGYTF
TRBV7-9	TRBJ1-2	NA	CASSPTGARGYGYTF
TRBV6-5	TRBJ1-2	NA	CASRPDRSYGYTF
TRBV19	TRBJ2-2	NA	CALREANTGELFF
TRBV30	TRBJ1-2	NA	CAWTPETLPFYGYTF
TRBV11-2	TRBJ1-5	few	CASSEGTGVRNQPQHF
TRBV5-4	TRBJ2-7	NA	CASRNRSYEQYF
TRBV11-2	TRBJ2-7	NA	CASSLSGAGVGEQYF
TRBV10-1	TRBJ1-1	NA	CASSVARNTEAFF
TRBV2	TRBJ1-3	NA	CASSPRRQGWDTIYF
TRBV5-4	TRBJ2-7	NA	CASSFQGGIYEQYF
TRBV30	TRBJ1-5	once	CAWDRGRDQPQHF
TRBV27	TRBJ2-3	NA	CASSFGRNTDTQYF
TRBV19	TRBJ2-3	NA	CASSLHTPGSTDTQYF
TRBV30	TRBJ1-3	few	CAWGSSGNTIYF
TRBV5-1	TRBJ2-6	NA	CASSLTAAGANGLTF
TRBV5-1	TRBJ2-1	NA	CASSLPSDKYNEQFF